The 17 T cell receptor beta chains presented below share a single source sample, sequenced in a study of blood T cells in healthy people across ages. Combining a sample-barcoded 5' primer with a J-beta primer mix, a second PCR ran for roughly 6 to 11 cycles. Using its own MiXCR run on the 5' RACE reads, TCRdb lists one record per CDR3 protein. The sample holds more than 700,000 distinct CDR3 sequences, about 48% seen once. What was sequenced was blood. The receptor source for this set is an older man in good health.

This chain joins TRBV27 and TRBJ2-3; tentatively, D is TRBD2 (5 bases). There are 14 residues in the CDR3. Germline assignment: CDR1 MNHEY and CDR2 SMNVEV (reference sequence). V dropped 7 bases and J dropped 4 bases, with 15 bases sitting between them. CDR3 nucleotide sequence: TGTGCCAGCACCTCTTCGGGGTCTGCAGATACGCAGTATTTT. Translated, it gives CASTSSGSADTQYF.

The V call is TRBV29-1, the J call TRBJ2-5; unclear D gene. The V and J ends lost 2 bases and 5 bases respectively, with 12 bases between them. Looked up from germline, CDR1 is SQVTM and CDR2 is ANQGSEA. The CDR3 consists of 13 residues. For the CDR3, the DNA is TGCAGCGTTGAAAAATCCGCGGTGGAGACCCAGTACTTC. Its protein product is CSVEKSAVETQYF.

The sample holds a few counts of this clonotype. The rearrangement links TRBV7-9 to TRBJ2-3; 8 nucleotides match TRBD2. After removal of 5 bases from V and 14 bases from J, the junction contained 24 bases not matched to a gene. The CDR3 is 17 residues long. In germline, CDR1 is SEHNR, CDR2 FQNEAQ (reference sequence). CDR3 protein: CASSLPVFSGINRYAYF. Written as DNA, the CDR3 is TGTGCCAGCAGCCTACCTGTTTTTAGCGGGATAAACAGATACGCGTATTTT.

The rearrangement uses TRBV11-2 and TRBJ2-7; the D is unclear. The V gene's germline CDR1 is SGHAT and CDR2 FQNNGV. The CDR3 is 13 amino acids. Trimming cost V 6 bases and J 3 bases, with 12 bases left between them. The CDR3 coding sequence is TGTGCCAGCAGAAAAGTTGGGAACTACGAGCAGTACTTC. As protein: CASRKVGNYEQYF.

This clonotype was seen a handful of times. V is TRBV6-5 and J is TRBJ2-6; tentatively, D is TRBD1 or TRBD2 (5 bases each). Trimming stripped 1 base from V and 4 bases from J, with 11 bases between. CDR1 and CDR2 from the germline V gene are MNHEY and SVGAGI. The CDR3 spans 16 residues. For the CDR3, the DNA is TGTGCCAGCAGTTACTTTGCCGGGGCCGGGGCCAACGTCCTGACTTTC. This translates into CASSYFAGAGANVLTF.

This clonotype came up many times. The V and J genes are TRBV20-1 and TRBJ2-7, with D hard to call. This CDR3 contains 11 residues. V was pared by 6 bases and J by 2 bases, with 8 bases between. The germline CDR1 and CDR2 sequences are DFQATT and SNEGSKA (reference sequence). The CDR3 reads CSASQAYEQYF. In nucleotides, the CDR3 is TGCAGTGCCTCCCAGGCCTACGAGCAGTACTTC.

The chain recombines TRBV19 with TRBJ2-5, with unresolved D. Trimming took off 7 bases at V and 5 bases at J, with 8 bases between the two ends. CDR3 length equals 11 residues. CDR1 and CDR2 from the germline V gene are LNHDA and SQIVND (reference sequence). In DNA, the CDR3 is TGTGCCAGTAATAACCGGGAGACCCAGTACTTC. Amino acids: CASNNRETQYF.

The chain employs TRBV10-3 and TRBJ2-7, with TRBD2 matching over 14 bases. Germline CDR1 ENHRY, CDR2 SYGVKD. The CDR3 totals 15 residues. V shed 3 bases, J shed 4 bases, and the junction held 2 bases outside the gene matches. The CDR3 loop reads CAISDGTSGSYEQYF. CDR3 nucleotides: TGTGCCATCAGTGACGGGACTAGCGGGAGTTACGAGCAGTACTTC.

The chain combines TRBV20-1 with TRBJ2-3; possible D gene TRBD1, 6 bases. Looked up from germline, CDR1 is DFQATT and CDR2 is SNEGSKA (reference sequence). The CDR3 spans 14 residues. The ends were cut back, 5 bases at V and 4 bases at J, with 16 bases in the middle. The CDR3 bases are TGCAGTGCTCCCAGGGGCCGGGTACCAGATACGCAGTATTTT. Its translation is CSAPRGRVPDTQYF.

This clonotype showed up just a few times. The chain uses TRBV25-1 and TRBJ2-7; the D gene is possibly TRBD2 (6 bases). Trimming shortened V by 9 bases and J by 1 base, and 16 bases separated the two germline ends. There are 14 residues in the CDR3. In germline, CDR1 is MGHDK, CDR2 SYGVNS. This CDR3 is CASGGSTDSYEQYF. For the CDR3, the DNA is TGTGCCAGTGGGGGGTCGACAGATTCCTACGAGCAGTACTTC.

In this sample, this clonotype turned up a few times. This sequence joins TRBV18 and TRBJ2-1; D gene uncertain. The CDR3 consists of 14 residues. The germline V gene has CDR1 KGHSH and CDR2 LQKENI. Between the trimmed V and J ends, which lost 2 bases and 2 bases, there was a span of 7 bases. The CDR3 loop is CASSPDKTYNEQFF. CDR3 coding DNA: TGTGCCAGCTCACCAGACAAAACCTACAATGAGCAGTTCTTC.

This clonotype showed up just a few times. The chain joins TRBV7-8 to TRBJ1-5; perhaps TRBD1 as D (5 bases). With 0 bases removed from V and 2 bases from J, the gap between germline ends came to 8 bases. The CDR3 length is 15 residues. Germline V gene data show CDR1 as SGHVS and CDR2 as FQNEAQ. The CDR3 sequence: CASSLAMGRNQPQHF. CDR3 in DNA: TGTGCCAGCAGCTTAGCGATGGGGCGCAATCAGCCCCAGCATTTT.

This clonotype has a handful of counts. This chain uses TRBV4-1 with TRBJ2-7; D is perhaps TRBD2 (5 bases). V lost 3 bases and J lost 2, with 11 bases in between. The V gene's germline CDR1 is MGHRA and CDR2 YSYEKL. This CDR3 region has 14 residues. The CDR3 DNA sequence: TGCGCCAGCAGCCACTGGACTCAGGCCTACGAGCAGTACTTC. This sequence encodes CASSHWTQAYEQYF.

The chain recombines TRBV27 with TRBJ2-5, with TRBD2 identical over 9 bases. The J call may be mistaken, given a closer DNA end match to TRBJ2-7. This CDR3 has 16 residues. Germline CDR1 and CDR2: MNHEY and SMNVEV (reference sequence). The CDR3 loop is CASRQEVASGINEQYF. The CDR3 DNA reads TGTGCCAGCAGACAGGAGGTGGCTAGCGGGATAAACGAGCAGTACTTC.

The genes are TRBV6-5 and TRBJ2-1; D possibly corresponds to TRBD2 (7 bases). The CDR3 length is 14 residues. With 4 bases removed from V and 8 bases from J, the gap between germline ends came to 15 bases. CDR1 and CDR2 (germline): MNHEY, SVGAGI. The CDR3 nucleotides read TGTGCCAGCAGTTTCCCGGGCGGGGGCCATGAGCAGTTCTTC. This sequence encodes CASSFPGGGHEQFF.

The chain is built from TRBV28 and TRBJ2-5; D ambiguous. Trimming shortened V by 7 bases and J by 4 bases, and 13 bases separated the two germline ends. CDR3 length: 13 amino acids. Germline assignment: CDR1 MDHEN and CDR2 SYDVKM. In nucleotides, the CDR3 is TGTGCCAGCACCCCAAGGTTCGGAGAGACCCAGTACTTC. It yields the protein CASTPRFGETQYF. Filled out from reference TRBV28 and TRBJ2-5, the complete variable domain reads DVKVTQSSRYLVKRTGEKVFLECVQDMDHENMFWYRQDPGLGLRLIYFSYDVKMKEKGDIPEGYSVSREKKERFSLILESASTNQTSMYLCASTPRFGETQYFGPGTRLLVL.

Of note for this clonotype: A junction end diverges from the germline sequence, so it may reflect a read error. The chain is built from TRBV20-1 and TRBJ2-7; 9 bases map to TRBD1. Germline lookup yields CDR1 DFQATT and CDR2 SNEGSKA (reference sequence). The CDR3 runs to 16 residues. In nucleotides, the CDR3 is TGCAGTGCCAGAGGCTACGGGACAGGGATTCGGAGCGAGCAGTACTTC. This gives the protein CSARGYGTGIRSEQYF.